This record looks at one T cell receptor beta chain sequence and its context. The antigen is not known. This sample is drawn from a study of cytomegalovirus exposure and HLA in healthy donors. The study's findings and limits: Some V segments could not be told apart, so they were left out, TRBV6-2 and TRBV6-3 among them. The availability of immune exposure information extended only to CMV serostatus. A later analysis linked a missense variant in DCLRE1C to the trimming of TCR beta V and J genes. Later on, an analysis showed TCR association rates differing by HLA locus, with DRB1 the most and HLA-C the fewest.

A multiplex PCR was run with 60 Vbeta primers and 13 Jbeta primers. Libraries were prepared by immunoSEQ multiplex PCR; TCRdb keeps only in-frame clonotypes and omits some of them. The table records around 150,000 clones, nearly 90% of them present only once. The germline CDR1 and CDR2 sequences are PRHDT and FYEKMQ (reference sequence). CDR3 size: 10 residues. Trimming stripped 8 bases from V and 6 bases from J, with 6 bases between. The clonotype originates from a woman aged 40 to 55 in good health and CMV-seronegative. J is TRBJ2-3 and V is TRBV13; D remains unclear. Material for sequencing was PBMCs. DNA for the CDR3: TGTGCCAGCCGCGCGGATACGCAGTATTTT. Translating gives CASRADTQYF.